What follows describes a single T cell receptor (beta chain). The CDR3 is 14 residues long. Per germline, CDR1 MNHEY and CDR2 SVGAGI. V lost 2 bases and J 1 base, leaving 8 bases between the germline ends. The data stem from a study of blood T cell repertoires in COVID-19. The wider study: Samples of COVID-19 (acute and convalescent) were obtained from the United States, Italy and Spain. PBMCs, B-cell-depleted T cells, or T cells provided the cDNA or gDNA that made up the material.

Original data processing: Reference gene primer amplification gave nucleated cell count estimates. The table came from immunoSEQ multiplex PCR; TCRdb's copy has only in-frame clones and leaves some out. Clone size and the V and J calls come from that table; the DNA yielded D and trimming. The sample shows about 50,000 clones, 60% to 80% of them seen only once. The chain links TRBV6-5 to TRBJ2-5; no definite D call. This TCR came from a man in his sixties or seventies with active or convalescent COVID-19. Sequencing was done on a sample of peripheral blood. CDR3 DNA: TGTGCCAGCAGTTACGGGCCGGTCCAAGAGACCCAGTACTTC. It is translated as CASSYGPVQETQYF.